This TCR beta chain derives from a study of T and B cells in COVID-19 patients. By sample share, this clonotype is medium-sized. What it recognizes is unknown. TRB rearrangements were amplified by multiplex PCR with BIOMED2 TRB-A/B primers. TCRdb fed the multiplex PCR reads into MiXCR, producing one record per CDR3 protein. The table has about 5,400 distinct CDR3 sequences, 27% seen once. Study observations and caveats: Highly clonal in active COVID-19, TRB repertoires exceeded healthy-donor diversity and richness at recovery. Symptomatic-phase blood samples from mildly ill patients and early samples from severe cases were scarce.

TRB was amplified from about 250-500 ng of blood genomic DNA. Trimming took 0 bases from V and 0 from J, leaving 22 bases between them. Germline CDR1 reads LNHNV; CDR2 reads YYDKDF (reference sequence). The CDR3 length is 20 residues. This TCR was recovered from a human donor with active COVID-19. The sequenced sample was blood. V is TRBV15 and J is TRBJ2-3, with D perhaps matching TRBD2 (6 bases). The CDR3 protein is CATSRDLSRVAAGSTDTQYF. The CDR3, as DNA: TGTGCCACCAGCAGAGATCTAAGTAGGGTCGCGGCGGGGAGCACAGATACGCAGTATTTT.